The clone carrying this TCR beta chain has just a few counts. This sample was included in a study of T-cell memory formation after mild COVID-19. J lost 2 bases, V lost 6 bases, and 10 bases had no gene match. This CDR3 has 16 residues. Germline V gene lookup returns CDR1 MNHNY and CDR2 SVGAGI (reference sequence). TCRdb fed the 5' RACE reads into MiXCR, producing one record per CDR3 protein. This sample has hundreds of thousands of distinct CDR3 sequences; roughly 21% occur once, and the top ten carry around 8.4%. The chain combines TRBV6-6 with TRBJ2-7, with 10 bases fitting TRBD2. Material for sequencing was PBMCs or a T cell subset sorted from them (not recorded which). The source is an adult woman who had mild COVID-19 (a few samples of this study predate the infection). Cell type and time point are not known. The DNA of the CDR3 is TGTGCCAGCAGCCCCGCCAGCGGGGGGGGGGCCTACGAGCAGTACTTC. Its protein product is CASSPASGGGAYEQYF.